The next 13 T cell receptor beta chains were all read from a single sample in a study of T-cell memory formation after mild COVID-19. One entry per CDR3 protein results from TCRdb running MiXCR on the 5' RACE reads. Of about 260,000 distinct CDR3 sequences in the sample, 16% were seen once. Material for sequencing was PBMCs or a T cell subset sorted from them (not recorded which). The receptors derive from a man aged 18 to 29 who had mild COVID-19 (a few samples of this study predate the infection). Cell type and time point are not known.

The chain couples TRBV20-1 to TRBJ1-1, with D maybe TRBD1 (5 bases). The V gene's germline CDR1 is DFQATT and CDR2 SNEGSKA (reference sequence). CDR3 length equals 14 residues. The V end was cut by 1 base, the J end by 0 bases, with 9 bases between. The CDR3, as DNA: TGCAGTGCTAGAGTGCGGACAATGAACACTGAAGCTTTCTTT. The encoded protein is CSARVRTMNTEAFF.

This clonotype turned up a few times. The V and J genes are TRBV7-2 and TRBJ1-4; no firm D call. Trimming stripped 1 base from V and 8 bases from J, with 8 bases between. Germline CDR1 reads SGHTA; CDR2 reads FQGNSA. This CDR3 region has 13 residues. The CDR3: CASSLVAREKLFF. CDR3 coding DNA: TGTGCCAGCAGCTTAGTCGCGCGCGAAAAACTGTTTTTT.

The J gene is TRBJ2-7, the V gene TRBV4-1; weak D call: TRBD1 (6 bases). The germline V gene has CDR1 MGHRA and CDR2 YSYEKL. Trimming cost V 0 bases and J 5 bases, with 20 bases left between them. This CDR3 contains 17 residues. Here the CDR3 reads CASSQERGVTGWDEQYF. The CDR3 DNA is TGCGCCAGCAGCCAAGAGAGAGGGGTGACAGGCTGGGACGAGCAGTACTTC.

The gene calls are TRBV29-1 and TRBJ1-2, with no clear D. V lost 3 bases to trimming and J lost 4 bases, with 9 bases between them. Germline CDR1 SQVTM, CDR2 ANQGSEA. The CDR3 loop spans 12 amino acids. The CDR3 spells CSVDKGIYGYTF. The DNA of the CDR3 is TGCAGCGTTGACAAGGGAATCTATGGCTACACCTTC.

The V gene is TRBV6-5, the J gene TRBJ1-2; 9 bases fit TRBD1. V dropped 5 bases and J dropped 6; count of bases not matched to a gene: 10. From germline, CDR1 is MNHEY and CDR2 SVGAGI. The CDR3 covers 15 residues. The chain's CDR3 is CASSDHGQGRNGYTF. CDR3 bases: TGTGCCAGCAGTGACCACGGACAGGGGAGGAATGGCTACACCTTC.

This clonotype turned up a few times. The V gene is TRBV7-2, the J gene TRBJ2-3; 9 bases match TRBD2. Germline CDR1 is SGHTA and CDR2 is FQGNSA. V was clipped by 5 bases and J by 1 base; unmatched bases: 7. CDR3 length equals 16 residues. CDR3 in DNA: TGTGCCAGCAGCACCCCTCTAGCGGGGCGCACAGATACGCAGTATTTT. It translates to CASSTPLAGRTDTQYF.

This chain links TRBV28 with TRBJ2-7, with D unclear. The length of the CDR3 is 12 residues. Germline V gene sequence: CDR1 MDHEN, CDR2 SYDVKM. V lost 6 bases to trimming and J lost 2 bases, with 8 bases between them. This CDR3 is CASSSDAYEQYV. CDR3 coding DNA: TGTGCCAGCAGCTCGGACGCCTACGAGCAGTACGTC.

This chain uses TRBV4-1 with TRBJ2-3, with 8 positions matching TRBD1. J lost 3 bases, V lost 4 bases, and 9 bases had no gene match. This CDR3 spans 16 amino acids. Germline V lookup: CDR1 MGHRA, CDR2 YSYEKL. CDR3 in amino acids: CASSPRGTGTTDTQYF. CDR3 in DNA: TGCGCCAGCAGCCCCCGCGGGACAGGCACTACAGATACGCAGTATTTT.

The sample holds a few counts of this clonotype. This chain joins TRBV6-5 and TRBJ1-5; D remains unclear. The germline gives CDR1 MNHEY, CDR2 SVGAGI. With 6 bases removed from V and 4 bases from J, the gap between germline ends came to 16 bases. The CDR3 runs 15 residues. CDR3 bases: TGTGCCAGCAGCCCGGCGGCGGCGAAGAATCAGCCCCAGCATTTT. It codes for CASSPAAAKNQPQHF.

CDR3 sequence (DNA): TGTGCCAGCAGGCCAGGGGGCGACCAGCCCCAGCATTTT. Its protein is CASRPGGDQPQHF. V gene TRBV6-5 combines with J gene TRBJ1-5; 8 nucleotides align to TRBD1. The CDR3 runs 13 residues. The trim removed 6 bases at V and 7 bases at J, leaving 5 bases unmatched. Per the germline V gene, CDR1 is MNHEY and CDR2 is SVGAGI.

This clonotype was counted only a few times. V gene TRBV4-2 combines with J gene TRBJ1-4; D uncertain. V was shortened by 0 bases and J by 3 bases, with 2 bases between the two germline ends. Germline CDR1 and CDR2: LGHNA and YNFKEQ. The length of the CDR3 is 13 residues. CDR3 in amino acids: CASSQDPNEKLFF. CDR3 coding DNA: TGTGCCAGCAGCCAAGACCCTAATGAAAAACTGTTTTTT.

This clonotype was counted between two and nine times. This chain joins TRBV14 and TRBJ2-1; 8 bases align to TRBD2. The CDR3 has 15 residues. J gave up 9 bases and V 1 base, and 8 bases lay outside the gene matches. CDR1 and CDR2 from the germline V gene are SGHDN and FVKESK. CDR3 DNA sequence: TGTGCCAGCAGCCAAGTCGGGGGGGCCCCGGGTGAGCAGTTCTTC. This gives the protein CASSQVGGAPGEQFF.

V gene TRBV7-9 combines with J gene TRBJ2-1, with D maybe TRBD2 (6 bases). CDR3 length: 15 amino acids. The ends were cut back, 1 base at V and 4 bases at J, with 11 bases in the middle. CDR1 is SEHNR and CDR2 is FQNEAQ in the germline V gene (reference sequence). The CDR3 sequence is CASSLVRGLYNEQFF. Here the CDR3 DNA reads TGTGCCAGCAGCTTAGTGAGGGGACTGTACAATGAGCAGTTCTTC.